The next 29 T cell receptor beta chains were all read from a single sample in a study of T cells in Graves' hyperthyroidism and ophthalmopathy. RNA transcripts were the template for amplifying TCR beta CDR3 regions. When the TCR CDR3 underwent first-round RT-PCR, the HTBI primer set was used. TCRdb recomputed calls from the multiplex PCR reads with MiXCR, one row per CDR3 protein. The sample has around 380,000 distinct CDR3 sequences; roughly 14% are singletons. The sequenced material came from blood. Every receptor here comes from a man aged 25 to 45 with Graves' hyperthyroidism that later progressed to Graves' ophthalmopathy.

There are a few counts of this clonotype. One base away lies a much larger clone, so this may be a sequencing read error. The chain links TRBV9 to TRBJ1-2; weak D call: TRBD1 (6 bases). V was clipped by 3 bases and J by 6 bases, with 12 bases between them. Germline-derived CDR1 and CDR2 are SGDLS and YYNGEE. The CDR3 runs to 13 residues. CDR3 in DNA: TGTGCCAGCAGCGGGGGGGCAGGGGATGGCTACACCTTC. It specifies CASSGGAGDGYTF.

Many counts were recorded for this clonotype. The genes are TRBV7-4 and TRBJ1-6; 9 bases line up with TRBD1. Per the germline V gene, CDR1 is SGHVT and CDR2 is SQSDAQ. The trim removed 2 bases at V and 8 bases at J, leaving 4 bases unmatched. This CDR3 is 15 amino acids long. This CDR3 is CASSLRGQGDSPLHF. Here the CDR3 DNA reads TGTGCCAGCAGCTTACGGGGACAGGGTGATTCACCCCTCCACTTT.

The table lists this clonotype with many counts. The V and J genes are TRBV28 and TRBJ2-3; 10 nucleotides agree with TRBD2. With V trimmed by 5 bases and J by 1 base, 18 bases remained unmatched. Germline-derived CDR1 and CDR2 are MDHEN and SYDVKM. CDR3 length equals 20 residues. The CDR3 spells CASSPPSTSGLPRGTDTQYF. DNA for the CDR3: TGTGCCAGCAGTCCCCCCTCGACTAGCGGGCTCCCTCGGGGCACAGATACGCAGTATTTT.

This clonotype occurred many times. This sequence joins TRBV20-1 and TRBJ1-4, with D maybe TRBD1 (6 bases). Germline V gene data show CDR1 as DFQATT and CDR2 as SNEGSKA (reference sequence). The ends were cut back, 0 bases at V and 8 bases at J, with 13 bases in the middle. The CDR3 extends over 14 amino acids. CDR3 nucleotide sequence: TGCAGTGCTAGAGATCTCAGGGGAGGGGAAAAACTGTTTTTT. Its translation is CSARDLRGGEKLFF.

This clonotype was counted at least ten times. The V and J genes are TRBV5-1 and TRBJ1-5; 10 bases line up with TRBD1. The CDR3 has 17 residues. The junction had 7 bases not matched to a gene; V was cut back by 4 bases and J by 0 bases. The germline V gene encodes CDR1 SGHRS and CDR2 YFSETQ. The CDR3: CASSPGQGSYSNQPQHF. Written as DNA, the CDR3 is TGCGCCAGCAGCCCGGGACAGGGGAGTTATAGCAATCAGCCCCAGCATTTT.

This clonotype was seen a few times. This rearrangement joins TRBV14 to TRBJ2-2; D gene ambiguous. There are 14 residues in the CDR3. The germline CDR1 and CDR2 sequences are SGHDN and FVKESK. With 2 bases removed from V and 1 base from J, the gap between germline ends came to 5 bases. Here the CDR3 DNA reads TGTGCCAGCAGCCAATACCGGAACACCGGGGAGCTGTTTTTT. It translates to CASSQYRNTGELFF. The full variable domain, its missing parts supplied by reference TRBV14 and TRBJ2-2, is EAGVTQFPSHSVIEKGQTVTLRCDPISGHDNLYWYRRVMGKEIKFLLHFVKESKQDESGMPNNRFLAERTGGTYSTLKVQPAELEDSGVYFCASSQYRNTGELFFGEGSRLTVL.

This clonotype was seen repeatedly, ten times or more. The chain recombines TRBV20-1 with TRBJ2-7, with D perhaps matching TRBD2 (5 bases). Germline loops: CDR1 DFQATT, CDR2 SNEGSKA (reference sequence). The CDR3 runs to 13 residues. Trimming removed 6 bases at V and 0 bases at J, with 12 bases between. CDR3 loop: CSARREISYEQYF. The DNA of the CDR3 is TGCAGTGCGCGCCGGGAAATCTCCTACGAGCAGTACTTC.

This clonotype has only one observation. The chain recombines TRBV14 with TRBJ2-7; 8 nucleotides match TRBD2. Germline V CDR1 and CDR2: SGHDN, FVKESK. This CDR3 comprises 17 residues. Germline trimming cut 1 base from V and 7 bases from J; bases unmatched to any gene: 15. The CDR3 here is CASSQGSRTSFFWEQYF. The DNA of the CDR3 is TGTGCCAGCAGCCAAGGGTCCCGGACTAGCTTCTTTTGGGAGCAGTACTTC.

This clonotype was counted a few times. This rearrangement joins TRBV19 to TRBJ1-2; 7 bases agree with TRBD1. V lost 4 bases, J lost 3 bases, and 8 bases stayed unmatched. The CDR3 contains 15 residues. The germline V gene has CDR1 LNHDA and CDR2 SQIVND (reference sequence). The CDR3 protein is CASSTFAGTDYGYTF. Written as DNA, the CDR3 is TGTGCCAGTAGTACGTTTGCCGGGACAGACTATGGCTACACCTTC.

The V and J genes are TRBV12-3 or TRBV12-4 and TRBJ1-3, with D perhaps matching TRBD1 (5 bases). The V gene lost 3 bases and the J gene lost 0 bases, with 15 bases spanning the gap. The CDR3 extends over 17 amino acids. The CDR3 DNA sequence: TGTGCCAGCAGTTTTCAAGCTGGGGCCGACTCTGGAAACACCATATATTTT. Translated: CASSFQAGADSGNTIYF.

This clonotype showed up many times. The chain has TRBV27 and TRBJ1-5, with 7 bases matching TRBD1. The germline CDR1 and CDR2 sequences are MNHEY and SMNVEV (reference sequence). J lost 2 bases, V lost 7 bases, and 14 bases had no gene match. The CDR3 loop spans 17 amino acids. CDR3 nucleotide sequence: TGTGCCAGCACCTGGACAGGTCCTGGAGGTGGCAATCAGCCCCAGCATTTT. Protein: CASTWTGPGGGNQPQHF.

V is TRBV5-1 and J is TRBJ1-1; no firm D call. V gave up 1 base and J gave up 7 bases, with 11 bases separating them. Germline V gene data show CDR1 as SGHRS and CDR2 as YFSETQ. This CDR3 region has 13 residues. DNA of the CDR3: TGCGCCAGCAGCTTGAAAGGGTTTTATGAAGCTTTCTTT. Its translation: CASSLKGFYEAFF. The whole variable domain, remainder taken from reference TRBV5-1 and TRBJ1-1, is KAGVTQTPRYLIKTRGQQVTLSCSPISGHRSVSWYQQTPGQGLQFLFEYFSETQRNKGNFPGRFSGRQFSNSRSEMNVSTLELGDSALYLCASSLKGFYEAFFGQGTRLTVV.

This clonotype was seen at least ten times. CDR3 DNA: TGTGCCAGCAGCGGAGCTGGAGCTAACTATGGCTACACCTTC. Translating gives CASSGAGANYGYTF. The chain recombines TRBV7-2 with TRBJ1-2; D is unresolved. Germline V CDR1 and CDR2: SGHTA, FQGNSA. V lost 5 bases and J 0 bases, leaving 10 bases between the germline ends. CDR3 size: 14 residues.

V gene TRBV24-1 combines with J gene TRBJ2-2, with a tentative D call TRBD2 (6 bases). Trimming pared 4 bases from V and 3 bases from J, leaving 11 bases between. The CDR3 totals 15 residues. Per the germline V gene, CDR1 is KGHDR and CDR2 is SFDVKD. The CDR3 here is CATSDLTRDTGELFF. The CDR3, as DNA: TGTGCCACCAGTGACCTGACTAGAGACACCGGGGAGCTGTTTTTT.

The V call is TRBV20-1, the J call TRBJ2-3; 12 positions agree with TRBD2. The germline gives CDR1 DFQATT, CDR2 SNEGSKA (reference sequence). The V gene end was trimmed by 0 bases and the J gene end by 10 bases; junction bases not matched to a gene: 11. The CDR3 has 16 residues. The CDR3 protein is CSARDWTSGAPLPQYF. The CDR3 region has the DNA TGCAGTGCTAGAGATTGGACTAGCGGGGCCCCGCTTCCGCAGTATTTT.

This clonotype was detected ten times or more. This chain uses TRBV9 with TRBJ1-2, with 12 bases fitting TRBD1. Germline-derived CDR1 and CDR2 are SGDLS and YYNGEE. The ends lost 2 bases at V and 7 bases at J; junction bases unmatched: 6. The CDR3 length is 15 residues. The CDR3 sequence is CASSVSGQGAGGYTF. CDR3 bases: TGTGCCAGCAGCGTTTCGGGACAGGGGGCAGGTGGCTACACCTTC.

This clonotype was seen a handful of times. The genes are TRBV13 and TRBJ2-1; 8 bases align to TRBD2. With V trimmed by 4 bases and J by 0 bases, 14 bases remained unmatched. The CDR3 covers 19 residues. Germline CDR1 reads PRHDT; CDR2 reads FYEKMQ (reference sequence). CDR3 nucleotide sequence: TGTGCCAGCAGCTGGCGGTGGCTAGCGGGTAGGAGCTCCTACAATGAGCAGTTCTTC. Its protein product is CASSWRWLAGRSSYNEQFF. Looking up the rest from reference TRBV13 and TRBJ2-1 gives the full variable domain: AAGVIQSPRHLIKEKRETATLKCYPIPRHDTVYWYQQGPGQDPQFLISFYEKMQSDKGSIPDRFSAQQFSDYHSELNMSSLELGDSALYFCASSWRWLAGRSSYNEQFFGPGTRLTVL.

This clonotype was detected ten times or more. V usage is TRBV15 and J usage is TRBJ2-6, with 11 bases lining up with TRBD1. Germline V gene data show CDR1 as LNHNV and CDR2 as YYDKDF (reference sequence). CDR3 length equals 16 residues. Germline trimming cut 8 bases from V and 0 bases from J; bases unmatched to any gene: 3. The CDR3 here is CATGGQGVSGANVLTF. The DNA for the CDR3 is TGTGCCACCGGGGGACAGGGGGTCTCTGGGGCCAACGTCCTGACTTTC.

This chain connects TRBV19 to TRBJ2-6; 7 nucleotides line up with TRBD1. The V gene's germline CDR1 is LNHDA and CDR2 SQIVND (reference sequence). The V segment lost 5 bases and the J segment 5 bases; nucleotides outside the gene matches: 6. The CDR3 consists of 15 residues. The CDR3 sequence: CASSGTGEWANVLTF. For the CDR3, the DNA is TGTGCCAGTAGTGGTACAGGGGAATGGGCCAACGTCCTGACTTTC.

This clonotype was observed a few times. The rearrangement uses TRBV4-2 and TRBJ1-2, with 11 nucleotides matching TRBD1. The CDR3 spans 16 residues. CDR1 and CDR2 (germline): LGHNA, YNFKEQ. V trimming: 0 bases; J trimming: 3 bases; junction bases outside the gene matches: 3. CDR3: CASSQERTGGHYGYTF. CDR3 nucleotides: TGTGCCAGCAGCCAAGAAAGGACAGGGGGCCACTATGGCTACACCTTC.

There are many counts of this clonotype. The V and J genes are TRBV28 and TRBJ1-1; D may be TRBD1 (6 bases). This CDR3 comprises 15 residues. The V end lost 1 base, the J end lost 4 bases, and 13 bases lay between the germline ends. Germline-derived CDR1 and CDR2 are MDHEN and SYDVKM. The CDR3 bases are TGTGCCAGCAGTTTATACTCCGGGGGCCTCACTGAAGCTTTCTTT. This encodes CASSLYSGGLTEAFF.

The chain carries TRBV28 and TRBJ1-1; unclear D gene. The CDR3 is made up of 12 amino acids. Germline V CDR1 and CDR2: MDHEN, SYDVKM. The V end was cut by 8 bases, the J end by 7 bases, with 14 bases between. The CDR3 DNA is TGTGCCAGCCGAGGGAAAGAGGTTGAAGCTTTCTTT. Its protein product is CASRGKEVEAFF.

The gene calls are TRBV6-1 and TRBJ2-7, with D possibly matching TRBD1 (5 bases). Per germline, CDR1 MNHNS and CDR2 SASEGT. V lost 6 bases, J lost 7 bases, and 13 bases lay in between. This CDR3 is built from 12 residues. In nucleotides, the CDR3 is TGTGCCAGCAGGGACCCAGGGCAGGAGCAGTACTTC. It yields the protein CASRDPGQEQYF.

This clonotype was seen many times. CDR3 sequence: CSALWGTSPKRNTEAFF. The CDR3, as DNA: TGCAGTGCCCTATGGGGGACATCACCCAAAAGGAACACTGAAGCTTTCTTT. This chain links TRBV20-1 with TRBJ1-1, with D maybe TRBD1 (6 bases). Trimming shortened V by 6 bases and J by 1 base, and 24 bases separated the two germline ends. This CDR3 is 17 amino acids long. Germline loops: CDR1 DFQATT, CDR2 SNEGSKA (reference sequence).

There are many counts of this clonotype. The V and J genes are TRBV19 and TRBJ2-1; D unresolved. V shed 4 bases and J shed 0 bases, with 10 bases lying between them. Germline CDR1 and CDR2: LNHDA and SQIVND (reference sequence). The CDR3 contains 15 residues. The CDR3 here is CASSTDGSSYNEQFF. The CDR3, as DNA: TGTGCCAGTAGTACGGACGGCAGCTCCTACAATGAGCAGTTCTTC.

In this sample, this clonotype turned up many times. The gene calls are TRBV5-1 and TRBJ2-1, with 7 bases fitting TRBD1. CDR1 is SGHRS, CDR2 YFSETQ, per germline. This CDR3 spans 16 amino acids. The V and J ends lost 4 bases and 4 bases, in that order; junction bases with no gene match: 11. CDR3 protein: CASSPDRDSRYNEQFF. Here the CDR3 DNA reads TGCGCCAGCAGCCCCGACCGGGACAGCCGGTACAATGAGCAGTTCTTC.

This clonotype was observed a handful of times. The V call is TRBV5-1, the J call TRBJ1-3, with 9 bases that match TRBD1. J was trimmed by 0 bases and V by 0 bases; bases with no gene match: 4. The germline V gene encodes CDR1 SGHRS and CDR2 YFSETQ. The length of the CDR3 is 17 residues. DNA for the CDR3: TGCGCCAGCAGCTTGGGGACAGGGGTCTCCTCTGGAAACACCATATATTTT. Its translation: CASSLGTGVSSGNTIYF.

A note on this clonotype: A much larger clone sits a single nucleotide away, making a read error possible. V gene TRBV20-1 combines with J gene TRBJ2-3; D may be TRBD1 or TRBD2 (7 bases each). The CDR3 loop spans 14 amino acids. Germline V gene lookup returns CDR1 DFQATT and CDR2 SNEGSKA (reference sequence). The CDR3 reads CSARAGRGGDTEYF. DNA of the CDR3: TGCAGTGCTAGAGCGGGCAGGGGGGGGGATACGGAGTATTTT.

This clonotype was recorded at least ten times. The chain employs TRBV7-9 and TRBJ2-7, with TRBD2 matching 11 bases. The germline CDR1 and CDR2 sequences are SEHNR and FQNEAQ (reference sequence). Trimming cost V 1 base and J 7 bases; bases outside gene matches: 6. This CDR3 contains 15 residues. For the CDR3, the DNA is TGTGCCAGCAGCTTAGGGGGACTAGCGGAAGAGGAGCAGTACTTC. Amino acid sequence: CASSLGGLAEEEQYF.